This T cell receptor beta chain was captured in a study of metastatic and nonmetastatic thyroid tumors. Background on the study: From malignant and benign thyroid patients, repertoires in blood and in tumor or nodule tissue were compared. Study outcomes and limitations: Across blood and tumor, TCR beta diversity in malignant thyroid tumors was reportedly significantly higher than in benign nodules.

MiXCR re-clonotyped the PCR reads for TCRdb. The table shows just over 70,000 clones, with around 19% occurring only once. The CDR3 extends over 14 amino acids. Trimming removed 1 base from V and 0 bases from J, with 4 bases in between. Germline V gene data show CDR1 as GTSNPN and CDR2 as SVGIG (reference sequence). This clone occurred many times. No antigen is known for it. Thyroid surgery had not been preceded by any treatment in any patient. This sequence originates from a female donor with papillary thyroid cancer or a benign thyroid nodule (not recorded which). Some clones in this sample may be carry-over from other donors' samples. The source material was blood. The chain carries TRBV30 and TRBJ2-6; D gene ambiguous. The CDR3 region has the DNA TGTGCCTGGAGTGGAATCTCTGGGGCCAACGTCCTGACTTTC. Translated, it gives CAWSGISGANVLTF.